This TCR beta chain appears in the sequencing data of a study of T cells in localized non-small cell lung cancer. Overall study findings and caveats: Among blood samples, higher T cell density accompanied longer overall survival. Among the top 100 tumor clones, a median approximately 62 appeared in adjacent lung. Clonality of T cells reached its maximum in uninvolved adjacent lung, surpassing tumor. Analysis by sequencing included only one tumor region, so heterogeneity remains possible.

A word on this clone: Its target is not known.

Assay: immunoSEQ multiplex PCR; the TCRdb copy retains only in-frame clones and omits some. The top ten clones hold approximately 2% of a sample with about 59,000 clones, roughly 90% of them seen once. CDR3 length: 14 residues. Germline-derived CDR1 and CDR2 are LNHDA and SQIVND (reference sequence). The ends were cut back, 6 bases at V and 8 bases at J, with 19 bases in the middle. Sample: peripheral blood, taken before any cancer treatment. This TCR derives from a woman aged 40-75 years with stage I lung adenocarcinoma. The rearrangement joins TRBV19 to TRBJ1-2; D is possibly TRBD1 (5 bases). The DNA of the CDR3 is TGTGCCAGTAGATCGGGACTCTCGAGCTTAGGCTACACCTTC. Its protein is CASRSGLSSLGYTF.